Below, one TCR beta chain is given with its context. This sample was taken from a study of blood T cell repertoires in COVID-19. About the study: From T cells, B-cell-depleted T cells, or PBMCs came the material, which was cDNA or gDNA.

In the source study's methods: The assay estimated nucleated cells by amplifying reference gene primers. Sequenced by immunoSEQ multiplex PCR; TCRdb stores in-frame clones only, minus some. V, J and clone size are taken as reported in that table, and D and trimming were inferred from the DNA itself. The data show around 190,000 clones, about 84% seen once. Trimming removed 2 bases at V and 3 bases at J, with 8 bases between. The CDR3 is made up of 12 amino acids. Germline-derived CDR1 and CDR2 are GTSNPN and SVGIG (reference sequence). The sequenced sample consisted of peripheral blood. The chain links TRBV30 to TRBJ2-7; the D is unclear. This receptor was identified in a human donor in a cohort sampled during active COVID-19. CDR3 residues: CAWSSVGYEQYF. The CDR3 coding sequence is TGTGCCTGGAGTTCGGTCGGCTACGAGCAGTACTTC. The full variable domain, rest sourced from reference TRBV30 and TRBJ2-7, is SQTIHQWPATLVQPVGSPLSLECTVEGTSNPNLYWYRQAAGRGLQLLFYSVGIGQISSEVPQNLSASRPQDRQFILSSKKLLLSDSGFYLCAWSSVGYEQYFGPGTRLTVT.